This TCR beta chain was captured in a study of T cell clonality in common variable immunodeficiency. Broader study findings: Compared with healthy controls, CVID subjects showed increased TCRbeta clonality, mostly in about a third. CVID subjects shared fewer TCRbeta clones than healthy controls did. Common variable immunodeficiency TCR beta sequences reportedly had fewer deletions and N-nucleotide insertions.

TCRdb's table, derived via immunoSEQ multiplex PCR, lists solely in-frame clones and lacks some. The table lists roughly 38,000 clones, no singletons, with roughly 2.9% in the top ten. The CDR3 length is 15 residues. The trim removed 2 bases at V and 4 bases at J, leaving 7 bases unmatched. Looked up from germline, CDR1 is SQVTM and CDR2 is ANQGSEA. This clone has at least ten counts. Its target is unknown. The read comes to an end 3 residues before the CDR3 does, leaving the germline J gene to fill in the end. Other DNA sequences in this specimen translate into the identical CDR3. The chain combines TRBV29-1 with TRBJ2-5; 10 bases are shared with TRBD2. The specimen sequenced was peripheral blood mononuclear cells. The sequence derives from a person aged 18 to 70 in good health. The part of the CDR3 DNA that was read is TGCAGCGTTGAATCGGCTAGCGGGAGTTTAGAGACC. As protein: CSVESASGSLET. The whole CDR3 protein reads CSVESASGSLETQYF.